A selection of T cell receptor beta chains follows, all from one sample in a study of T cells in Graves' hyperthyroidism and ophthalmopathy. TCRdb re-analysed the multiplex PCR reads in MiXCR, keeping a single row per CDR3 protein. The table lists around 400,000 distinct CDR3 sequences, more than 15% of them singletons, with 25% to 30% in the top ten. Sequencing was done on a sample of blood. These receptors were obtained from a woman aged 18-29 years with Graves' hyperthyroidism that later progressed to Graves' ophthalmopathy. Both conserved end residues are trimmed from each CDR3. Each record gives: V gene, J gene, CDR3 protein.

v_call: TRBV20-1; j_call: TRBJ1-2; cdr3_aa: SAKYGYT
v_call: TRBV27; j_call: TRBJ2-5; cdr3_aa: ASSFSWSSGREETQY
v_call: TRBV20-1; j_call: TRBJ1-4; cdr3_aa: SARRGVNEKLF
v_call: TRBV18; j_call: TRBJ1-2; cdr3_aa: ASSPTGDSSYGYT
v_call: TRBV14; j_call: TRBJ1-1; cdr3_aa: ASSQEVGNTEAF
v_call: TRBV7-2; j_call: TRBJ2-1; cdr3_aa: ASSEEYEQF
v_call: TRBV27; j_call: TRBJ2-1; cdr3_aa: ASSRQTGDEQF
v_call: TRBV7-9; j_call: TRBJ2-1; cdr3_aa: ASSRLGVEQF
v_call: TRBV4-1; j_call: TRBJ1-2; cdr3_aa: ASSQDALRYT
v_call: TRBV27; j_call: TRBJ2-7; cdr3_aa: ASSSTGGEQY
v_call: TRBV6-2/TRBV6-3; j_call: TRBJ2-1; cdr3_aa: ASSWTSGRGSEQF
v_call: TRBV24-1; j_call: TRBJ1-5; cdr3_aa: ATSDRTDQPQH
v_call: TRBV20-1; j_call: TRBJ1-4; cdr3_aa: SASGWGGEKLF
v_call: TRBV4-1; j_call: TRBJ1-5; cdr3_aa: ASSPITGGSNQPQH
v_call: TRBV6-1; j_call: TRBJ1-5; cdr3_aa: ASRTGTAHQPQH
v_call: TRBV6-1; j_call: TRBJ2-3; cdr3_aa: ASRGDRITDTQY
v_call: TRBV4-1; j_call: TRBJ1-1; cdr3_aa: ASMEGPNTEAF
v_call: TRBV3-1; j_call: -; cdr3_aa: ASSLGRTVYQETQF
v_call: TRBV20-1; j_call: TRBJ2-1; cdr3_aa: SASGLAPGDEQF
v_call: TRBV12-3/TRBV12-4; j_call: TRBJ2-1; cdr3_aa: ASRPLAGGLNEQF
v_call: TRBV12-3/TRBV12-4; j_call: TRBJ2-5; cdr3_aa: ASAGYQETQY
v_call: TRBV5-4; j_call: TRBJ2-5; cdr3_aa: ASSFSTSGAVLYQETQY